Presented here are 3 T cell receptor beta chains from one specimen sequenced in a study of T-cell reconstitution after alpha-beta-depleted transplantation in children. Preparation of the TCRbeta library was carried out with unique molecular identifiers. Each CDR3 protein is one row after TCRdb ran MiXCR on the PCR reads. Of around 300,000 distinct CDR3 sequences listed, over 9.5% are singletons. This material consisted of PBMCs, taken before TCRalphabeta/CD19-depleted stem cell transplant. These receptor sequences come from a boy under two years old with acute myeloid leukemia, due to receive a stem cell transplant.

V gene TRBV15 combines with J gene TRBJ1-2, with D hard to call. Germline-derived CDR1 and CDR2 are LNHNV and YYDKDF (reference sequence). The V and J ends lost 0 bases and 5 bases respectively, with 13 bases between them. CDR3 size: 15 residues. CDR3 in amino acids: CATSRDGNGVYGYTF. DNA for the CDR3: TGTGCCACCAGCAGAGATGGGAACGGGGTTTATGGCTACACCTTC. Full variable domain (outside the CDR3, taken from reference TRBV15 and TRBJ1-2): DAMVIQNPRYQVTQFGKPVTLSCSQTLNHNVMYWYQQKSSQAPKLLFHYYDKDFNNEADTPDNFQSRRPNTSFCFLDIRSPGLGDTAMYLCATSRDGNGVYGYTFGSGTRLTVV.

The rearrangement links TRBV5-1 to TRBJ2-1; 13 bases are a match to TRBD2. V gave up 1 base and J gave up 10 bases; unmatched junction bases: 8. Germline V lookup: CDR1 SGHRS, CDR2 YFSETQ. The CDR3 spans 16 residues. The CDR3: CASSLLGTSGTHEQFF. The CDR3 nucleotides are TGCGCCAGCAGCTTGTTAGGGACTAGCGGGACCCACGAGCAGTTCTTC.

There are many counts of this clonotype. This sequence joins TRBV5-5 and TRBJ1-5; unclear D gene. Trimming removed 0 bases at V and 5 bases at J, with 6 bases between. CDR1 is SGHKS and CDR2 is YYEKEE in the germline V gene (reference sequence). This CDR3 has 13 amino acids. The CDR3 sequence: CASSLVRHQPQHF. CDR3 in DNA: TGTGCCAGCAGCTTGGTAAGGCATCAGCCCCAGCATTTT.